At least ten counts were recorded for the clone carrying this TCR beta chain. Its antigen is undetermined. This sample was taken from a study of CD8 T cells in ankylosing spondylitis. Study-level findings and limits: The study identified a TCR beta motif of several highly homologous variants that appeared characteristic of ankylosing spondylitis blood.

Germline V gene sequence: CDR1 SGHRS, CDR2 YFSETQ. The CDR3 extends over 14 amino acids. Trimming left V 4 bases short and J 0 bases short, with 10 bases between. A quantitative 5'-RACE method, one with molecular barcodes, was used to make TCR beta libraries. TCRdb independently ran MiXCR on the 5' RACE reads; one entry per CDR3 protein. The sample has about 840,000 distinct CDR3 sequences; 10% to 15% are singletons. The V call is TRBV5-1, the J call TRBJ1-1; D possibly corresponds to TRBD1 (6 bases). The clonotype originates from a male donor with ankylosing spondylitis. Sequenced: blood, either unsorted or a sorted T cell fraction (not recorded which). The CDR3 DNA follows: TGCGCCAGCAGCCGAGACAGGATGAACACTGAAGCTTTCTTT. Amino acids: CASSRDRMNTEAFF. The whole variable domain, remainder taken from reference TRBV5-1 and TRBJ1-1, is KAGVTQTPRYLIKTRGQQVTLSCSPISGHRSVSWYQQTPGQGLQFLFEYFSETQRNKGNFPGRFSGRQFSNSRSEMNVSTLELGDSALYLCASSRDRMNTEAFFGQGTRLTVV.